The text below deals with one T cell receptor beta chain. These data belong to a study of blood T cell repertoires in COVID-19. In the source study's methods: Amplification of reference gene primers provided the estimated nucleated cell counts. Sequencing was performed with immunoSEQ multiplex PCR; in TCRdb, only in-frame clones are kept and a portion is missing. V, J and clone size derive from that table, while D and trimming were established from the DNA sequence. The sample has over 50,000 clones; around 87% are singletons. V dropped 1 base and J dropped 2; count of bases not matched to a gene: 1. The V gene's germline CDR1 is LNHNV and CDR2 YYDKDF (reference sequence). CDR3 length: 15 residues.

The genes are TRBV15 and TRBJ1-2, with 10 bases that match TRBD1. The TCR comes from a human donor in a cohort sampled during active COVID-19. The specimen sequenced was peripheral blood. CDR3 DNA: TGTGCCACCAGCAGAGGGACAGGGGGGAACTATGGCTACACCTTC. This encodes CATSRGTGGNYGYTF.